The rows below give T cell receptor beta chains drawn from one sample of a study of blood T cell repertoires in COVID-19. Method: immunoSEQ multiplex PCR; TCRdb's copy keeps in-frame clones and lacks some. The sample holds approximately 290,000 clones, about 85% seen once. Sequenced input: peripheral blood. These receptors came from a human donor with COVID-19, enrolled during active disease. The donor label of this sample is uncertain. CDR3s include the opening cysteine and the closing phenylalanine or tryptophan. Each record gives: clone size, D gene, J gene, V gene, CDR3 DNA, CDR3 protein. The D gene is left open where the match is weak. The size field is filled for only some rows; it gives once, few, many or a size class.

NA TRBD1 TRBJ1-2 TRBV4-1 TGCGCCAGCAGCCAAGGGGGGGGACAGGGTGCCGGCTACACCTTC CASSQGGGQGAGYTF
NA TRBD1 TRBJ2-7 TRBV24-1 TGTGCCACCAGTGACCCGGGACAGGGAACTTCCTACGAGCAGTACTTC CATSDPGQGTSYEQYF
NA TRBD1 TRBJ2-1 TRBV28 TGTGCCAGCAGCTTGGTTACCCGGGACAGACAGTTCTTC CASSLVTRDRQFF
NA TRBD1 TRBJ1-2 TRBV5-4 TGTGCCAGCGCAAGGAGAGGGGGCGTCGTCAGTGGCTACACCTTC CASARRGGVVSGYTF
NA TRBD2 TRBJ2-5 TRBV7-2 TGTGCCAGCAGCTCCCAGACTAGCGGGTCCGTTCTCGAGACCCAGTACTTC CASSSQTSGSVLETQYF
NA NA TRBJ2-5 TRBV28 TGTGCCAGCAGCACGGAACAGGGCTGGAAGACCCAGTACTTC CASSTEQGWKTQYF
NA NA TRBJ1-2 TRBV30 TGTGCCTGGAGGGACAGCAACTATGGCTACACCTTC CAWRDSNYGYTF
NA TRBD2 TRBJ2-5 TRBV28 TGTGCCAGCAGTTCTCTGGAGGGAGGGGCGGGAGAGACCCAGTACTTC CASSSLEGGAGETQYF
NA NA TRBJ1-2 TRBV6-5 TGTGCCAGCAGGAGGGTTACAGGGTCGGGCTATGGCTACACCTTC CASRRVTGSGYGYTF
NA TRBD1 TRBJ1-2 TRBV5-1 TGCGCCAGCAGCTTGGGGGACAGGGGCTCTGGCTACACCTTC CASSLGDRGSGYTF
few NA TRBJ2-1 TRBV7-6 TGTGCCAGCAGCTTAGTAGGGGGGGACGCCTACAATGAGCAGTTCTTC CASSLVGGDAYNEQFF
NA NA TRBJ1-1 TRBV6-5 TGTGCCAGCAGTTACTTGACCACTCCGGGCACTGAAGCTTTCTTT CASSYLTTPGTEAFF
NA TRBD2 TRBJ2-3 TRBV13 TGTGCCAGCACCGACCGACTAGCGGGAGCGGTAGATACGCAGTATTTT CASTDRLAGAVDTQYF
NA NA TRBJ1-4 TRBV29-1 TGCAGCGTAGGTGGGCTGAATGAAAAACTGTTTTTT CSVGGLNEKLFF
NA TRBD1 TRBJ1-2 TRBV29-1 TGCAGCGCCCAGGGGGGAAGGGGGTATGGCTACACCTTC CSAQGGRGYGYTF
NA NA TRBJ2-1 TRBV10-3 TGTGCCATCAGCAGGGGGGACTCCGATTACAATGAGCAGTTCTTC CAISRGDSDYNEQFF
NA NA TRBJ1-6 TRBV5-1 TGCGCCAGCAGCCAGACGGAGAGCTCCTATAATTCACCCCTCCACTTT CASSQTESSYNSPLHF
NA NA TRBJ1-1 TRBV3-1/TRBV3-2 TGTGCCAGCAGCCTACGCGGGGGTTCGAACACTGAAGCTTTCTTT CASSLRGGSNTEAFF
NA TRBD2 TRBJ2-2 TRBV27 TGTGCCAGCAGTTTGGCTAGCGGGGTCACCGGGGAGCTGTTTTTT CASSLASGVTGELFF
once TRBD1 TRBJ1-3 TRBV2 TGTGCCAGCACACCCCCGGGACAGGGGTTAGGAAACACCATATATTTT CASTPPGQGLGNTIYF
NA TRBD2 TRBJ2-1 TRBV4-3 TGCGCCAGCAGCCTTACAGCCCCCGGGAGGTCCTACAATGAGCAGTTCTTC CASSLTAPGRSYNEQFF
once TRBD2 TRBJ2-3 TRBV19 TGTGCCAGTAGTTCCGGACTAGCGGGAGGCTCGGCAGATACGCAGTATTTT CASSSGLAGGSADTQYF
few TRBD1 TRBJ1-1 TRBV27 TGTGCCAGCACTCGGGACAGGGACAACACTGAAGCTTTCTTT CASTRDRDNTEAFF
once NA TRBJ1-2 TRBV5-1 TGCGCCAGCAGCTATGACAGCAACTATGGCTACACCTTC CASSYDSNYGYTF
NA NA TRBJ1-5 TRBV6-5 TGTGCCAGCAGTTGGAACAGGGATAGCAATCAGCCCCAGCATTTT CASSWNRDSNQPQHF
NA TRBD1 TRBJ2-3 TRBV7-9 TGTGCCAGCAGACCAAGAACACAGGGGCCCCGCACAGATACGCAGTATTTT CASRPRTQGPRTDTQYF
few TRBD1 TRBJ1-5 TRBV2 TGTGCCAGCACCGATCGACAGGGGGCCATTCAGCCCCAGCATTTT CASTDRQGAIQPQHF
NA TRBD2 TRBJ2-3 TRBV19 TGTGCCAGTAGCCCGGGACTAGCGGCTTCTAGCACAGATACGCAGTATTTT CASSPGLAASSTDTQYF
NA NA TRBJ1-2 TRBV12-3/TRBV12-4 TGTGCCAGCAGTTTAGGTGGTTATCGGGGCTACACCTTC CASSLGGYRGYTF
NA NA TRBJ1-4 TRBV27 TGTGCCAGCAGTTTGATGGGGGGAAGCGAAAAACTGTTTTTT CASSLMGGSEKLFF
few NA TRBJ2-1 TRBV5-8 TGTGCCAGCAGCCCGGGACTTGGGCCCTACAATGAGCAGTTCTTC CASSPGLGPYNEQFF
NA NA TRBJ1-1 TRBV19 TGTGCCAGTAGTATAACGGGATTGAACACTGAAGCTTTCTTT CASSITGLNTEAFF
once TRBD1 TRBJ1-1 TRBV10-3 TGTGCCATCGGGACAGGAGCCACTGAAGCTTTCTTT CAIGTGATEAFF
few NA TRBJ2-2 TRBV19 TGTGCCAGTAGTACCCAGGCCCTAGGGGCGGACACCGGGGAGCTGTTTTTT CASSTQALGADTGELFF
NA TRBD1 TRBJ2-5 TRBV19 TGTGCCAGTAGTAGCCAGGGGCGACAGGGATGGCAAGAGACCCAGTACTTC CASSSQGRQGWQETQYF
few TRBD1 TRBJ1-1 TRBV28 TGTGCCAGCAGTAAGGACAGGGGTATCCCTGAAGCTTTCTTT CASSKDRGIPEAFF
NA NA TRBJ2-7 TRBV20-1 TGCAGTGCTAGTATAGGGGCCTACGAGCAGTACTTC CSASIGAYEQYF
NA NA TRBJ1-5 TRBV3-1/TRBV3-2 TGTGCCAGCAGCCAAGATTGGGGGCGTCAGCCCCAGCATTTT CASSQDWGRQPQHF
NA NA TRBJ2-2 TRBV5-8 TGTGCCAGCAGTTTGTGGCGGGGCCACACCGGGGAGCTGTTTTTT CASSLWRGHTGELFF
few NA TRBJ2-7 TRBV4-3 TGCGCCAGCAGCCAAGAAGGAAGGGGGACGGACGAGCAGTACTTC CASSQEGRGTDEQYF
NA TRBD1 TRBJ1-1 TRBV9 TGTGCCAGCAGCCCCTGGACAGGGGAGACTGAAGCTTTCTTT CASSPWTGETEAFF
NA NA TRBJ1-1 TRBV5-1 TGCGCCAGCAGCTTGCGTGCAGGGGAAGGCACTGAAGCTTTCTTT CASSLRAGEGTEAFF
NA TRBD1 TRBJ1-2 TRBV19 TGTGCCAGTAGTTCGGCCTTCAGGGGGACGACTGGCTACACCTTC CASSSAFRGTTGYTF
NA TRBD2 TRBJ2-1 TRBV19 TGTGCCAGTAGTATAGGGGGACTAGTCGGTTTCTCCTACAATGAGCAGTTCTTC CASSIGGLVGFSYNEQFF
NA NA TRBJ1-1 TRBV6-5 TGTGCCAGCAGCTTTACAGGGAAAACTGAAGCTTTCTTT CASSFTGKTEAFF
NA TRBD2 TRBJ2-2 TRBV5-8 TGTGCCAGCAGCGGGGGGACTAGCGGGAGGCACACCGGGGAGCTGTTTTTT CASSGGTSGRHTGELFF
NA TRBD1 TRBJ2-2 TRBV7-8 TGTGCCAGCAGCACGGACAGGGAATACACCGGGGAGCTGTTTTTT CASSTDREYTGELFF
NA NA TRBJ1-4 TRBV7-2 TGTGCCAGCAGCCCGGGACTGCAAAGGGGCGAAAAACTGTTTTTT CASSPGLQRGEKLFF
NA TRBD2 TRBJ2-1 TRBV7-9 TGTGCCAGCAGCCCGGGACTAGCGGGGATCGGTGAGCAGTTCTTC CASSPGLAGIGEQFF
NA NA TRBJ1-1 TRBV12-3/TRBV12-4 TGTGCCAGCAGCCAGACATTCGCTGAAGCTTTCTTT CASSQTFAEAFF
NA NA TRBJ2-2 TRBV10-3 TGTGCCATCAGTTTAGGACAGTCTCCTTCGAACACCGGGGAGCTGTTTTTT CAISLGQSPSNTGELFF
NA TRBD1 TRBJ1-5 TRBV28 TGTGCCAGCAGTTTCGACAGGGGACAGCCCCAGCATTTT CASSFDRGQPQHF
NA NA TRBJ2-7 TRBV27 TGTGCCAGCAGCCCCTTCGGAGGGGCGCCTGCCTACGAGCAGTACTTC CASSPFGGAPAYEQYF
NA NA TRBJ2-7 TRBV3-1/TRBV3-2 TGTGCCAGCAGCCAAGATCTCGCCAGGGGGGCCTACGAGCAGTACTTC CASSQDLARGAYEQYF
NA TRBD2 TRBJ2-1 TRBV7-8 TGTGCCAGCAGTTCTAGCGGGAGGATAGGGGAGCAGTTCTTC CASSSSGRIGEQFF
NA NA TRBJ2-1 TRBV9 TGTGCCAGCAGCGTAGCTCTCGGGGTGAGCTCCTACAATGAGCAGTTCTTC CASSVALGVSSYNEQFF
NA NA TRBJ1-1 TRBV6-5 TGTGCCAGCACCCCAGGTCGCAGGGACACTGAAGCTTTCTTT CASTPGRRDTEAFF
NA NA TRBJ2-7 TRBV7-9 TGTGCCAGCAGCCCCCGGGGGAGTAGCTCCTACGAGCAGTACTTC CASSPRGSSSYEQYF
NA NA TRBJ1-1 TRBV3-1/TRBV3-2 TGTGCCAGCAGCCAGGGTACGGGGGAGTATGCTGAAGCTTTCTTT CASSQGTGEYAEAFF